This T cell receptor (beta chain) was recorded in a study of brain T cells in children with intractable seizures. A note on this clone: As yet, its antigen is unknown.

This CDR3 comprises 14 residues. The V gene end was trimmed by 3 bases and the J gene end by 5 bases; junction bases not matched to a gene: 5. Germline V gene lookup returns CDR1 SGHTA and CDR2 FQGTGA. Study findings and constraints: Pre-surgery blood may have been undersampled, hiding some clones. Patients' HCMV serostatus was unknown; virus specificity rests on CDR3 similarity alone.

The sequenced cases were selected for having the highest brain T cell transcript signatures. At least one anti-epileptic drug was given before surgery. Some clones are missing from TCRdb's copy, which holds only in-frame ones; the method was immunoSEQ multiplex PCR. The sample shows fewer than 80,000 clones, about 96% of them seen only once. The specimen was peripheral blood, collected at surgery. The chain joins TRBV7-3 to TRBJ2-5; 8 bases are a match to TRBD1. This clonotype was sampled from a boy under two years old with focal cortical dysplasia and intractable seizures. CDR3 DNA: TGTGCCAGCAGCTTGGCAGGGGGCCTGGAGACCCAGTACTTC. Translating it yields CASSLAGGLETQYF.